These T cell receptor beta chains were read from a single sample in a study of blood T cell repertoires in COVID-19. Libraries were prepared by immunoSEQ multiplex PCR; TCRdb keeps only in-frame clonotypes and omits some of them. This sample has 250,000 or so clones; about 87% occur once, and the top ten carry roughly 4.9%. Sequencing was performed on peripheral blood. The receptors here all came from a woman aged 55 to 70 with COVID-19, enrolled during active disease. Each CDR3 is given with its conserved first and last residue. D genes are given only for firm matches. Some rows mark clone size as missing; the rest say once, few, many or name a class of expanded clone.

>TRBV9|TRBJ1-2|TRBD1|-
TGTGCCAGCAGCGTAGGGCAGGGGGCCTATGGCTACACCTTC
CASSVGQGAYGYTF
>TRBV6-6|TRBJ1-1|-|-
TGTGCCAGCAGTTTCCGGGACACCACCACTGAAGCTTTCTTT
CASSFRDTTTEAFF
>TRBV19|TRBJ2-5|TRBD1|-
TGTGCCAGTAGTATAATGGGACAGGGAGAGACCCAGTACTTC
CASSIMGQGETQYF
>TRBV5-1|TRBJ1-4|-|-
TGCGCCAGCAGCGAGACAGTACCAGCAACTAATGAAAAACTGTTTTTT
CASSETVPATNEKLFF
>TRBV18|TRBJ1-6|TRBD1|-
TGTGCCAGCTCGCCGGGACAGGGGTTAGAATCACCCCTCCACTTT
CASSPGQGLESPLHF
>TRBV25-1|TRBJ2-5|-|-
TGTGCCAGCACGTCTGACAGGGAGCGGGTAGAGACCCAGTACTTC
CASTSDRERVETQYF
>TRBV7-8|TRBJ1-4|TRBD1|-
TGTGCCAGCAGCTTAGGCTTGACAGGGAATGAAAAACTGTTTTTT
CASSLGLTGNEKLFF
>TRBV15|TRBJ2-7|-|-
TGTGCCACCAGCAGAGATCGGGCGGGGACGTACGAGCAGTACTTC
CATSRDRAGTYEQYF
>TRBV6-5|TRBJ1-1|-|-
TGTGCCAGCAGTTATGGGCCAGGAACTGAAGCTTTCTTT
CASSYGPGTEAFF
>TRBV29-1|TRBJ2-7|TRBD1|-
TGCAGCGTATCAGGACAGGGCTCCTACGAGCAGTACTTC
CSVSGQGSYEQYF
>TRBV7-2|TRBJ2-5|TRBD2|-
TGTGCCAGCAGCCCCCGGACTAGTTCAGAGACCCAGTACTTC
CASSPRTSSETQYF
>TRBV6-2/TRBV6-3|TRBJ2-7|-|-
TGTGCCAGCACCCCCCTCGGAGGCAGCTCCTACGAGCAGTACTTC
CASTPLGGSSYEQYF
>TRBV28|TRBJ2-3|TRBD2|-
TGTGCCAGCAGTTTAGGGAGCGGGAGCAGGGATACGCAGTATTTT
CASSLGSGSRDTQYF
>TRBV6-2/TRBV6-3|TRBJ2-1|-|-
TGTGCCAGCAGCGAGATGACTTCATACAATGAGCAGTTCTTC
CASSEMTSYNEQFF
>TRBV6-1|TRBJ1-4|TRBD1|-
TGTGCCAGCAGTGAACCACAGGGGAGAGGTGAAAAACTGTTTTTT
CASSEPQGRGEKLFF
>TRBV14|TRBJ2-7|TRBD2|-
TGTGCCAGCAGCCAGATGACTAGCACCCACGAGCAGTACTTC
CASSQMTSTHEQYF
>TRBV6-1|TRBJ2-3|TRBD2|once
TGTGCCAGCAGTGACCTAGCGGGAGTAGATACGCAGTATTTT
CASSDLAGVDTQYF
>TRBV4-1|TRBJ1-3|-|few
TGCGCCAGCAGCCAACCTCCTGGCGGGAACTCTGGAAACACCATATATTTT
CASSQPPGGNSGNTIYF
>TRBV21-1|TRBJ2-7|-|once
TGTGCCAGCAGCACATCGGCCGGCGGGACAGTGCCAAAATGCGAGCAGTACTTC
CASSTSAGGTVPKCEQYF
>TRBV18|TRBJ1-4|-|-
TGTGCCAGCTCACCTTCAAATGAAAAACTGTTTTTT
CASSPSNEKLFF
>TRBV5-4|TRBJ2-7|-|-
TGTGCCAGCAGTTCGCGGCTCCGGCGGGGGCCTGGAGAGCAGTACTTC
CASSSRLRRGPGEQYF
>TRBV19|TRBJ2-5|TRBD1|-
TGTGCCAGTAGTGCCGGACAGGGGGGTTTCAGAGAGACCCAGTACTTC
CASSAGQGGFRETQYF
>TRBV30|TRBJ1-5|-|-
TGTGCCTGGAGTCCCAGGAACAATCAGCCCCAGCATTTT
CAWSPRNNQPQHF
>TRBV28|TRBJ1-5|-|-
TGTGCCAGCACGGCGGGGCCAGGGAGAGTAAGTCAGCCCCAGCATTTT
CASTAGPGRVSQPQHF
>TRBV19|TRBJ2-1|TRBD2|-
TGTGCCAGTAGTATAGGAGTGACTAGCGAAAATGAGCAGTTCTTC
CASSIGVTSENEQFF